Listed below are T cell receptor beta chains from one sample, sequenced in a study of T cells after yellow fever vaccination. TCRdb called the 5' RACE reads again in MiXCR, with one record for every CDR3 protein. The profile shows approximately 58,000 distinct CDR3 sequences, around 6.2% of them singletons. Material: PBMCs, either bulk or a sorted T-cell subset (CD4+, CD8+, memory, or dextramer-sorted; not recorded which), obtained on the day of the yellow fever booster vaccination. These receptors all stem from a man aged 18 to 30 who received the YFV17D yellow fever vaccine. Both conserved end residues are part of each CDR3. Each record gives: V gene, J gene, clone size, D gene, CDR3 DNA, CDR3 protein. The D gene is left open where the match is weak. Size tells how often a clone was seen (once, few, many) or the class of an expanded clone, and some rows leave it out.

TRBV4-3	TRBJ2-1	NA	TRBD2	TGCGCCAGCAGCCAGATAGCGGGGGGTTCCTCCTACAATGAGCAGTTCTTC	CASSQIAGGSSYNEQFF
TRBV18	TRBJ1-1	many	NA	TGTGCCAGCTCACCGGGCACAGCTCACACTGAAGCTTTCTTT	CASSPGTAHTEAFF
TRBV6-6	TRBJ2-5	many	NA	TGTGCCAGCAAGGGTCTCCAAGAGACCCAGTACTTC	CASKGLQETQYF
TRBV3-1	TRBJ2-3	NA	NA	TGTGCCAGCAGCCCCACGACAGGACCCAGTACGCAGTATTTT	CASSPTTGPSTQYF
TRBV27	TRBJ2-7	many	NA	TGTGCCAGCAGCTCTCGTACCGGGACACTTTACGAGCAGTACTTC	CASSSRTGTLYEQYF
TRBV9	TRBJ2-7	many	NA	TGTGCCAGCAGCGCCGGCTACGGGATCTACGAGCAGTACTTC	CASSAGYGIYEQYF
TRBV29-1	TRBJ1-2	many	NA	TGCAGCGTTGAAGAGTCGGCTGGCTATGGCTACACCTTC	CSVEESAGYGYTF
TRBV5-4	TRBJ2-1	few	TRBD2	TGTGCCAGCAGCCCTGGGACTAGCGGGGGGGGTAGATATGAGCAGTTCTTC	CASSPGTSGGGRYEQFF
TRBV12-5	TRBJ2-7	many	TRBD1	TGTGCTAGTGGTTTGGGCCCGGACAGGGTGTACGAGCAGTACTTC	CASGLGPDRVYEQYF
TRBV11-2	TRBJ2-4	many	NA	TGTGCCAGCAGCTTATATTCTCACCGGGCCCCTCCTGGAAACATTCAGTACTTC	CASSLYSHRAPPGNIQYF
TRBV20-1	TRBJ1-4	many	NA	TGCAGTGCTAGTTGGATAAATGAAAAACTGTTTTTT	CSASWINEKLFF
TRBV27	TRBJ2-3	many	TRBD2	TGTGCCAGCAGTTTAGGGCGGGGGGGCGTGAATACGCAGTATTTT	CASSLGRGGVNTQYF
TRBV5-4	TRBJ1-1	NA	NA	TGTGCCAGCAGCCCCCTGGGCCCATTGGCTGAAGCTTTCTTT	CASSPLGPLAEAFF
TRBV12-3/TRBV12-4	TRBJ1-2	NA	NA	TGTGCCAGCAGTCCCGCTATGGCACTCCTTTATGGCTACACCTTC	CASSPAMALLYGYTF
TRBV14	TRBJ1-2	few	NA	TGTGCCAGCAGCCAAGATGTAGCCGGGGGCTGGTATGGCTACACCTTC	CASSQDVAGGWYGYTF
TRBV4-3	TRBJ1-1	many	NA	TGCGCCAGCAGCCAACCGAACACTGAAGCTTTCTTT	CASSQPNTEAFF
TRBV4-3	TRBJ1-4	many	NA	TGCGCCAGCAGTAACGCTCAGGGTACTAATGAAAAACTGTTTTTT	CASSNAQGTNEKLFF
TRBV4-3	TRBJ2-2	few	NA	TGCGCCAGCAGCCAAGAGCAAGACACCGGGGAGCTGTTTTTT	CASSQEQDTGELFF
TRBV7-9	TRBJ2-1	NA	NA	TGTGCCAGCAGCTTAGGGCGGGAGCAGTTCTTC	CASSLGREQFF
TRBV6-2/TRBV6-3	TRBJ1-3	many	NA	TGTGCCAGCAGTTACTCGACACAAACTGGAAACACCATATATTTT	CASSYSTQTGNTIYF
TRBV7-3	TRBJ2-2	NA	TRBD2	TGTGCCAGCAGCTTATTGGGACTAGCGGGCACCGGGGAGCTGTTTTTT	CASSLLGLAGTGELFF
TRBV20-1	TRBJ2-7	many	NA	TGCAGTGCTAGAAGGACCTACGAGCAGTACTTC	CSARRTYEQYF
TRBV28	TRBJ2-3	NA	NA	TGTGCCAGCAGTTTACGAGGACTCACAGATACGCAGTATTTT	CASSLRGLTDTQYF
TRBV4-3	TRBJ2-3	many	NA	TGCGCCAGCAGCCAGAATCCGGATACGCAGTATTTT	CASSQNPDTQYF
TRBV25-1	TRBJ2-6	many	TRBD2	TGTGCCAGCAGTGATTCGGGGGGGGCCTCTGGGGCCAACGTCCTGACTTTC	CASSDSGGASGANVLTF
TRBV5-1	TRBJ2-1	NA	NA	TGCGCCAGCAGTCCTCGGCGGGGCTTAGATGAGCAGTTCTTC	CASSPRRGLDEQFF
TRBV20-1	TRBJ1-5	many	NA	TGCAGTGCTGGCGGGGATAGCAATCAGCCCCAGCATTTT	CSAGGDSNQPQHF
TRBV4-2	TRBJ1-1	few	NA	TGTGCCAGCAGCCAAGGGGGCGAGACTGAAGCTTTCTTT	CASSQGGETEAFF
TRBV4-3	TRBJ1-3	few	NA	TGCGCCAGCAGCCAAGATAGTAGAGGTTATGGAAACACCATATATTTT	CASSQDSRGYGNTIYF
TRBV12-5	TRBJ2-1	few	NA	TGTGCTATGGGGGCAACCGGGACTATCAATGAGCAGTTCTTC	CAMGATGTINEQFF
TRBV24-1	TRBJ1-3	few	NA	TGTGCCACGACTCGGCAGGGGCTACGCTCTGGAAACACCATATATTTT	CATTRQGLRSGNTIYF
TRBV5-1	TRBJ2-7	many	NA	TGCGCCAGCAGCTTGCCGGAGGCTAGTAACTCCTACGAGCAGTACTTC	CASSLPEASNSYEQYF
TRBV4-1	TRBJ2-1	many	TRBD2	TGCGCCAGCAGCCAGTCCGTCGGGGGGGCTGTTAATGAGCAGTTCTTC	CASSQSVGGAVNEQFF
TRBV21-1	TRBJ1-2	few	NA	TGTGCCAGCAGCAAAGCCAGGGATGGTGGCTACACCTTC	CASSKARDGGYTF
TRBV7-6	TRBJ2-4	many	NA	TGTGCCAGCAGCCCCTGGACGGTAGGGGGGGACATTCAGTACTTC	CASSPWTVGGDIQYF
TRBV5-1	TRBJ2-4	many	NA	TGCGCCAGCAGCCCCGAGGTAGCCAAAAACATTCAGTACTTC	CASSPEVAKNIQYF